The 24 T cell receptor beta chains below were found in one sample sequenced in a study of cytomegalovirus exposure and HLA in healthy donors. Primers: 60 Vbeta forward and 13 Jbeta reverse. Here immunoSEQ multiplex PCR was the method, and the copy in TCRdb shows in-frame clones only, minus some. The sample has roughly 100,000 clones, 83% seen once. Sequencing was carried out using PBMCs. The receptors were gathered from a man aged 18 to 35 in good health and CMV-seronegative.

Turning to this clone: Relative to the germline gene, one junction end is altered; a read error may explain this. The CDR3 DNA is TGTGCCAGCAGGTTAGACAACCGGGACAGTGAAGCTTTCTTT. This gives the protein CASRLDNRDSEAFF. The V and J genes are TRBV7-2 and TRBJ1-1; 7 bases match TRBD1. The germline CDR1 and CDR2 sequences are SGHTA and FQGNSA. This CDR3 is built from 14 residues.

The CDR3 nucleotides are TGTGCCAGCAGCGGAGATAGGGCAGGGCCCAACTATGGCTACACCTTC. Protein product: CASSGDRAGPNYGYTF. The chain links TRBV7-8 to TRBJ1-2, with D maybe TRBD1 (5 bases). This CDR3 has 16 amino acids. Germline V gives CDR1 SGHVS, CDR2 FQNEAQ. V was shortened by 5 bases and J by 2 bases, with 18 bases between the two germline ends.

The rearrangement uses TRBV7-3 and TRBJ2-1; TRBD1 matches 7 bases. The V gene's germline CDR1 is SGHTA and CDR2 FQGTGA. Trimming removed 0 bases from V and 4 bases from J; junction bases left unmatched: 3. This CDR3 has 15 amino acids. CDR3 sequence reads: CASSLTDRVYNEQFF. In DNA form, the CDR3 reads TGTGCCAGCAGCTTAACCGACAGGGTATACAATGAGCAGTTCTTC.

Comment on this clone: At the DNA level, this CDR3 is encoded by other sequences in the same sample as well. This sequence joins TRBV6-6 and TRBJ1-4, with D hard to call. The germline CDR1 and CDR2 sequences are MNHNY and SVGAGI (reference sequence). The CDR3 spans 13 residues. Trimming pared 2 bases from V and 5 bases from J, leaving 6 bases between. The CDR3 reads CASSYGHNEKLFF. As DNA, the CDR3 is TGTGCCAGCAGTTACGGGCACAATGAAAAACTGTTTTTT.

The rearrangement uses TRBV6-6 and TRBJ2-1; 9 nucleotides line up with TRBD1. The germline gives CDR1 MNHNY, CDR2 SVGAGI (reference sequence). V dropped 10 bases and J dropped 7; count of bases not matched to a gene: 14. This CDR3 comprises 15 residues. CDR3: CATQLRTGAGNEQFF. The CDR3 nucleotides read TGTGCCACGCAGTTAAGGACAGGGGCCGGAAATGAGCAGTTCTTC.

This clone was recorded once. The V and J genes are TRBV19 and TRBJ2-3; possible D gene TRBD2, 6 bases. The CDR3 is 15 residues long. Trimming pared 6 bases from V and 2 bases from J, leaving 15 bases between. Germline-derived CDR1 and CDR2 are LNHDA and SQIVND (reference sequence). The CDR3 DNA follows: TGTGCCAGTAGAACCCGGGACTTACACACAGATACGCAGTATTTT. It yields the protein CASRTRDLHTDTQYF.

This clone has just one count. The junction departs from germline at one end; a sequencing error may be responsible. The rearrangement joins TRBV7-9 to TRBJ1-1; D possibly corresponds to TRBD1 (6 bases). CDR3 size: 16 residues. Germline values: CDR1 SEHNR, CDR2 FQNEAQ (reference sequence). CDR3 residues: CSSSFKKMTGNTEAFF. The CDR3 bases are TGTTCCAGCAGCTTCAAAAAAATGACAGGAAACACTGAAGCTTTCTTT.

V usage is TRBV29-1 and J usage is TRBJ2-4; D unresolved. The germline gives CDR1 SQVTM, CDR2 ANQGSEA. The CDR3 contains 11 residues. The V gene lost 5 bases and the J gene lost 7 bases, with 9 bases spanning the gap. The CDR3 region has the DNA TGCAGCGTTAGCTACGGTAACATTCAGTACTTC. Protein: CSVSYGNIQYF.

Concerning this clone: This sample includes further DNA sequences coding for the same CDR3. The chain joins TRBV6-4 to TRBJ2-3; 7 bases fit TRBD2. The V segment lost 3 bases and the J segment 0 bases; nucleotides outside the gene matches: 3. Germline V CDR1 and CDR2: MRHNA, SNTAGT. The CDR3 is 15 amino acids. The CDR3: CASSEGSGSTDTQYF. The CDR3 bases are TGTGCCAGCAGTGAGGGTAGCGGGAGCACAGATACGCAGTATTTT.

The chain is built from TRBV2 and TRBJ1-5; possibly TRBD1 for D (6 bases). CDR3 length: 15 residues. The V end was cut by 4 bases, the J end by 6 bases, with 16 bases between. Germline V CDR1 and CDR2: SNHLY, FYNNEI. The CDR3 here is CASSAQGSDRQPQHF. The CDR3 DNA reads as TGTGCCAGCAGTGCCCAGGGGAGCGATCGTCAGCCCCAGCATTTT.

The chain couples TRBV6-4 to TRBJ2-3, with 8 bases fitting TRBD2. In germline, CDR1 is MRHNA, CDR2 SNTAGT. Trimming at V came to 3 bases and at J to 3 bases, leaving 8 bases not matched to a gene. CDR3 length: 16 amino acids. CDR3 region: CASSESPGGGTDTQYF. The CDR3 DNA reads TGTGCCAGCAGTGAATCCCCGGGAGGGGGAACAGATACGCAGTATTTT.

This chain connects TRBV4-1 to TRBJ2-1, with TRBD1 as a possible D gene (5 bases). The CDR3 spans 15 residues. Trimming stripped 1 base from V and 5 bases from J, with 12 bases between. Per the germline V gene, CDR1 is MGHRA and CDR2 is YSYEKL. CDR3 sequence reads: CASSQVGLYDNEQFF. The DNA of the CDR3 is TGCGCCAGCAGCCAAGTGGGGCTGTACGACAATGAGCAGTTCTTC.

The rearrangement uses TRBV9 and TRBJ1-2; D unresolved. The V and J ends lost 3 bases and 4 bases respectively, with 16 bases between them. Germline CDR1 and CDR2: SGDLS and YYNGEE. The CDR3 is made up of 15 amino acids. The CDR3 spells CASSGDTRSFYGYTF. The CDR3 DNA is TGTGCCAGCAGCGGTGACACGCGCTCGTTCTATGGCTACACCTTC. The full variable domain, with the rest looked up from reference TRBV9 and TRBJ1-2, is DSGVTQTPKHLITATGQRVTLRCSPRSGDLSVYWYQQSLDQGLQFLIQYYNGEERAKGNILERFSAQQFPDLHSELNLSSLELGDSALYFCASSGDTRSFYGYTFGSGTRLTVV.

The rearrangement joins TRBV7-9 to TRBJ1-5; 8 nucleotides align to TRBD1. Germline V gene lookup returns CDR1 SEHNR and CDR2 FQNEAQ (reference sequence). With V trimmed by 8 bases and J by 0 bases, 3 bases remained unmatched. This CDR3 has 14 residues. The CDR3 region is CASGTGFSNQPQHF. The CDR3 DNA sequence: TGTGCCAGCGGGACAGGTTTTAGCAATCAGCCCCAGCATTTT.

The chain is built from TRBV6-5 and TRBJ2-7, with D tentatively TRBD1 (6 bases). Germline lookup yields CDR1 MNHEY and CDR2 SVGAGI. Between the trimmed V and J ends, which lost 7 bases and 12 bases, there was a span of 22 bases. This CDR3 has 13 amino acids. This chain's CDR3 is CASTPLVKGHLYF. Written as DNA, the CDR3 is TGTGCCAGCACCCCGTTAGTGAAGGGACACCTGTACTTC.

The CDR3: CASSPGGRAGVQYEQYF. Here the CDR3 DNA reads TGTGCCAGCAGCCCGGGCGGGCGAGCGGGAGTGCAATACGAGCAGTACTTC. The chain has TRBV7-2 and TRBJ2-7, with 8 bases lining up with TRBD2. Germline V gene data show CDR1 as SGHTA and CDR2 as FQGNSA. CDR3 length: 17 amino acids. V lost 5 bases and J lost 4; bases outside the gene matches: 16.

The chain combines TRBV6-5 with TRBJ2-7; D is unclear. The CDR3 is 12 residues long. The germline V and J ends were trimmed by 6 bases and 6 bases, with 12 bases remaining between them. CDR1 MNHEY and CDR2 SVGAGI come from the germline V gene. DNA for the CDR3: TGTGCCAGCAGCCTAGTCGGCCTCGAGCAGTACTTC. Residues: CASSLVGLEQYF.

This chain uses TRBV18 with TRBJ1-4; 9 bases are shared with TRBD1. This CDR3 has 16 residues. Germline CDR1 and CDR2: KGHSH and LQKENI. The trim removed 2 bases at V and 6 bases at J, leaving 7 bases unmatched. The CDR3 sequence is CASSPRNRGRDEKLFF. CDR3 sequence (DNA): TGTGCCAGCTCACCAAGAAACAGGGGGCGGGATGAAAAACTGTTTTTT. Full variable domain (rest looked up from reference TRBV18 and TRBJ1-4): NAGVMQNPRHLVRRRGQEARLRCSPMKGHSHVYWYRQLPEEGLKFMVYLQKENIIDESGMPKERFSAEFPKEGPSILRIQQVVRGDSAAYFCASSPRNRGRDEKLFFGSGTQLSVL.

The rearrangement joins TRBV7-6 to TRBJ1-1; no clear D gene. Germline V gene data show CDR1 as SGHVS and CDR2 as FNYEAQ. This CDR3 contains 12 residues. Deletions cut 4 bases from V and 8 bases from J, with 11 bases between. The CDR3 nucleotides read TGTGCCAGCAGCTCCGGGGAGAAAGAAGCTTTCTTT. This sequence encodes CASSSGEKEAFF. Drawing the rest from reference TRBV7-6 and TRBJ1-1, the complete variable domain is GAGVSQSPRYKVTKRGQDVALRCDPISGHVSLYWYRQALGQGPEFLTYFNYEAQQDKSGLPNDRFSAERPEGSISTLTIQRTEQRDSAMYRCASSSGEKEAFFGQGTRLTVV.

The chain links TRBV11-2 to TRBJ1-2; TRBD1 matches 7 bases. The CDR3 extends over 16 amino acids. Germline V CDR1 and CDR2: SGHAT, FQNNGV. V was clipped by 1 base and J by 3 bases; unmatched bases: 8. As DNA, the CDR3 is TGTGCCAGCAGCTTAGCTGTCACAGGGGATGACTATGGCTACACCTTC. Translating gives CASSLAVTGDDYGYTF.

This chain connects TRBV7-9 to TRBJ2-7; the match to TRBD1 covers 11 bases. J was trimmed by 1 base and V by 4 bases; bases with no gene match: 3. This CDR3 spans 15 amino acids. Germline values: CDR1 SEHNR, CDR2 FQNEAQ (reference sequence). CDR3 sequence: CASSSGQGASYEQYF. The CDR3, as DNA: TGTGCCAGCAGCTCCGGACAGGGGGCATCCTACGAGCAGTACTTC.

This chain uses TRBV18 with TRBJ1-3, with a weak D call TRBD1 (6 bases). The germline CDR1 and CDR2 sequences are KGHSH and LQKENI. The CDR3 sequence is 16 residues long. V was trimmed by 1 base and J by 2 bases, leaving 12 bases between them. CDR3 amino acids: CASSPLPGVAGNTIYF. The CDR3 DNA follows: TGTGCCAGCTCACCACTTCCAGGGGTCGCTGGAAACACCATATATTTT.

This clone appeared a single time. The chain couples TRBV28 to TRBJ2-2; TRBD2 agrees at 10 bases. The CDR3 has 16 residues. V was pared by 1 base and J by 6 bases, with 5 bases of the junction left unmatched. Per the germline V gene, CDR1 is MDHEN and CDR2 is SYDVKM. Written as DNA, the CDR3 is TGTGCCAGCAGTTTATCCAGCGGGAGGGCCGCCGGGGAGCTGTTTTTT. Residues: CASSLSSGRAAGELFF.

The chain recombines TRBV7-9 with TRBJ2-1; 11 positions agree with TRBD2. The CDR3 consists of 15 residues. Germline values: CDR1 SEHNR, CDR2 FQNEAQ (reference sequence). After removal of 4 bases from V and 3 bases from J, the junction contained 2 bases not matched to a gene. Written as DNA, the CDR3 is TGTGCCAGCAGCTACGGGACTAGCGGCTACAATGAGCAGTTCTTC. This gives the protein CASSYGTSGYNEQFF.